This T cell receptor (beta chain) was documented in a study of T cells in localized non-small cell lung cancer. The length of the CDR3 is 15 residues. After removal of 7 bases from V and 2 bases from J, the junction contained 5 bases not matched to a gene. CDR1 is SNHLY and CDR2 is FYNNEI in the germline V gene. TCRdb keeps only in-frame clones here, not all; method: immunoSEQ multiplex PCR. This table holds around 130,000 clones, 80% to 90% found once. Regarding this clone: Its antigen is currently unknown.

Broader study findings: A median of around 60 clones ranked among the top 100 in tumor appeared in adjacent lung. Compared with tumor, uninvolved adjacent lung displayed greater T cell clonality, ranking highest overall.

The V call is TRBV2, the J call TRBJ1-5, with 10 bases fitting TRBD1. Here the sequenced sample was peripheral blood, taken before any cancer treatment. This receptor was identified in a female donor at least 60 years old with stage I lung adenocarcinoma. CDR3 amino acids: CASTSGTGGNQPQHF. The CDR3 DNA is TGTGCCAGCACCTCCGGGACAGGGGGCAATCAGCCCCAGCATTTT. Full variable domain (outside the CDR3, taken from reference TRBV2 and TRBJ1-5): EPEVTQTPSHQVTQMGQEVILRCVPISNHLYFYWYRQILGQKVEFLVSFYNNEISEKSEIFDDQFSVERPDGSNFTLKIRSTKLEDSAMYFCASTSGTGGNQPQHFGDGTRLSIL.